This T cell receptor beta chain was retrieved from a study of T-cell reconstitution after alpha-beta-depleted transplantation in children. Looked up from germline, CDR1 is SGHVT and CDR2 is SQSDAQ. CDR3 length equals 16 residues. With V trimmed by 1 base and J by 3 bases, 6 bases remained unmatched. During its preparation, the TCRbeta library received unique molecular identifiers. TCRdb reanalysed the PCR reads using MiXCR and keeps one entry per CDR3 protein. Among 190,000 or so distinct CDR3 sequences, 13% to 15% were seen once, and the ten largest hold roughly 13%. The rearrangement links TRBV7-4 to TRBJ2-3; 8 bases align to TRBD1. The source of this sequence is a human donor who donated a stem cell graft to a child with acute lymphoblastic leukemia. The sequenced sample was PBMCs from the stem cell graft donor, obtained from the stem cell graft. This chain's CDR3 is CASSLVAGGVTDTQYF. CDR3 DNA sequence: TGTGCCAGCAGCTTAGTGGCAGGGGGCGTAACAGATACGCAGTATTTT.